The table lists the clone carrying this TCR beta chain with a few counts. The antigen is not known. The PCR used 60 Vbeta and 13 Jbeta primers. Using immunoSEQ multiplex PCR, the repertoire was profiled, and TCRdb retains in-frame clones only, with some absent. In the table there are 200,000 or so clones, 82% of which are singletons. Germline V CDR1 and CDR2: SGHDT, YYEEEE. The CDR3 is made up of 12 amino acids. Trimming left V 1 base short and J 5 bases short, with 7 bases between. This entry belongs to a study of cytomegalovirus exposure and HLA in healthy donors. Broader study findings: In a later analysis, at a false discovery rate of 0.05, 17,000 or so TCR beta sequences were associated with HLA alleles. Information on immune exposure was restricted to one variable (CMV serostatus). A highly shared variant cluster was judged a likely technical artifact.

The V and J genes are TRBV5-6 and TRBJ2-7; D remains unclear. Sequencing input: PBMCs. This TCR derives from a boy aged 2 to 9 in good health and CMV-seronegative. CDR3 bases: TGTGCCAGCAGCTTGATGGCAAACGAGCAGTACTTC. This gives the protein CASSLMANEQYF.